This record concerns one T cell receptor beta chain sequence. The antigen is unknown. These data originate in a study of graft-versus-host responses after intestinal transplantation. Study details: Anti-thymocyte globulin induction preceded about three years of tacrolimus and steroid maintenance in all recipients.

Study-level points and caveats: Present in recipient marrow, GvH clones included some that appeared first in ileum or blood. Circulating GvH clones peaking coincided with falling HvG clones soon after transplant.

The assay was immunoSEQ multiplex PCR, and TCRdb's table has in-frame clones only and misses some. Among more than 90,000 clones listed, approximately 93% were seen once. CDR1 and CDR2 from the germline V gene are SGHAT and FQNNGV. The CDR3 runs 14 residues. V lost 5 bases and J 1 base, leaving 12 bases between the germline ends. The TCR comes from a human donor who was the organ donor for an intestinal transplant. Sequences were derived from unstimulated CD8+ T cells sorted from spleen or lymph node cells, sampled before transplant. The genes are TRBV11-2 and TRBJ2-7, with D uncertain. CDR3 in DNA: TGTGCCAGCAGCCCAGGCCTCAAATCCTACGAGCAGTACTTC. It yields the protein CASSPGLKSYEQYF.